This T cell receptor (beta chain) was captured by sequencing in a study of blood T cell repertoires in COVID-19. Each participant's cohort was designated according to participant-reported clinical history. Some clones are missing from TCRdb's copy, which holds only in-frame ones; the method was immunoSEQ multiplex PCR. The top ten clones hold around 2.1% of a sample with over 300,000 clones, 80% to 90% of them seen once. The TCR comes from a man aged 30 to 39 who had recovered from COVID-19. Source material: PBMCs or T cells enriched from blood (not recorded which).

CDR3 DNA: TGTGCCATCAGTGACGGGGCCACAGGGGCTGACACTGAAGCTTTCTTT. Translated: CAISDGATGADTEAFF. The chain joins TRBV10-3 to TRBJ1-1, with 7 bases fitting TRBD1. Germline assignment: CDR1 ENHRY and CDR2 SYGVKD. CDR3 size: 16 residues. V shed 3 bases, J shed 3 bases, and the junction held 10 bases outside the gene matches.